These T cell receptor beta chains were read from a single sample in a study of blood T cell repertoires in COVID-19. Assay: immunoSEQ multiplex PCR; the TCRdb copy retains only in-frame clones and omits some. The profile covers 140,000 or so clones, with about 87% appearing a single time and over 8.5% taken by the ten largest. Input material: peripheral blood. Receptor source: a woman aged 45-65 years with active or convalescent COVID-19. The CDR3 runs from the conserved cysteine through the conserved F or W.

TRBJ1-3	TRBV28	16	CASTPLRTNSGNTIYF
TRBJ2-7	TRBV6-2/TRBV6-3	12	CASSFGGWEQYF
TRBJ1-2	TRBV28	12	CASSLSVYGYTF
TRBJ2-3	TRBV5-1	14	CASRPRQAPDTQYF
TRBJ2-2	TRBV29-1	18	CSVEEGTSGRANTGELFF
TRBJ2-1	TRBV9	15	CASSVENGGYNEQFF
TRBJ2-7	TRBV12-3/TRBV12-4	11	CASSSSTGHFF
TRBJ2-7	TRBV2	14	CASSELAGRAEQYF
TRBJ2-1	TRBV27	16	CASSLFMETSYNEQFF
TRBJ1-3	TRBV12-3/TRBV12-4	13	CASSVDRTEAVYF
TRBJ1-4	TRBV3-1/TRBV3-2	14	CASSLTPTNEKLFF
TRBJ1-2	TRBV7-9	11	CASTRSGGYTF
TRBJ1-3	TRBV5-8	16	CASSLVSGHAGNTIYF
TRBJ2-7	TRBV27	13	CASSLSLGYEQYF
TRBJ1-2	TRBV11-2	15	CASSSMRGGVSGYTF
TRBJ1-1	TRBV5-1	14	CACRKGTVRTEAFF
TRBJ2-3	TRBV5-1	14	CASSNGQGTDTQYF
TRBJ1-1	TRBV30	15	CAWSPKGGWQNEAFF
TRBJ2-7	TRBV6-5	11	CASSGAYEQYF
TRBJ2-1	TRBV2	14	CASGGAPDLNEQFF
TRBJ2-7	TRBV19	16	CASSPSLTSGGGEQYF
TRBJ1-2	TRBV27	15	CASSASWGGGGGYTF
TRBJ2-3	TRBV9	15	CASSARGGMGDTQYF
TRBJ2-5	TRBV7-2	15	CASSLDGGARETQYF